Here is one TCR beta chain with its context. This record comes from a study of blood T cell repertoires in COVID-19. Study as a whole: The analysed material was cDNA or gDNA that came from T cells, B-cell-depleted T cells, or PBMCs.

Assay: immunoSEQ multiplex PCR; the TCRdb copy retains only in-frame clones and omits some. This sample has about 240,000 clones, with about four fifths found just once. Sequencing input: peripheral blood. This clonotype originated in a man between 25 and 39 years old who had recovered from COVID-19.

CDR3 region: CASSYPGTGGTDTQYF. The DNA for the CDR3 is TGTGCCAGCAGCTACCCCGGGACAGGGGGGACAGATACGCAGTATTTT. The chain links TRBV7-2 to TRBJ2-3, with TRBD1 identical over 11 bases. V dropped 4 bases and J dropped 3; count of bases not matched to a gene: 6. There are 16 residues in the CDR3. Germline loops: CDR1 SGHTA, CDR2 FQGNSA.